These T cell receptor beta chains were read from a single sample in a study of shared clonotypes between healthy human individuals. Produced via immunoSEQ multiplex PCR; TCRdb's table is partial and in-frame only. The sample has about 680,000 clones, around 74% seen once; the top ten hold 1.5% to 2%. Sequencing input: memory CD4+ T cells sorted from blood. These receptors came from a woman aged 30 to 39 in good health. CDR3s include the opening cysteine and the closing phenylalanine or tryptophan. D genes are given only for firm matches. The size entry is marked missing in some rows and otherwise reads once, few, many or a size class.

NA	NA	TRBV7-8	13	TRBJ1-1	CASSPDMKAEAFF	TGTGCCAGCAGCCCCGACATGAAGGCTGAAGCTTTCTTT
NA	TRBD1	TRBV7-2	15	TRBJ2-3	CASSPATGSTDTQYF	TGTGCCAGCAGCCCAGCGACAGGGAGCACAGATACGCAGTATTTT
NA	TRBD2	TRBV10-1	19	TRBJ2-7	CASSEYLAGGPLNGYEQYF	TGCGCCAGCAGTGAGTACCTGGCGGGAGGTCCCCTCAATGGCTACGAGCAGTACTTC
few	NA	TRBV4-2	13	TRBJ2-7	CASSQGGPMEQYF	TGTGCCAGCAGCCAAGGGGGCCCTATGGAGCAGTACTTC
NA	TRBD1	TRBV19	14	TRBJ1-4	CASSKGQGIEKLFF	TGTGCCAGTAGTAAGGGACAGGGGATTGAAAAACTGTTTTTT
NA	NA	TRBV10-3	13	TRBJ1-1	CAIRAGANTEAFF	TGTGCCATCAGAGCCGGGGCGAACACTGAAGCTTTCTTT
NA	NA	TRBV19	15	TRBJ2-3	CASSIFHRGTDTQYF	TGTGCCAGTAGTATTTTCCACAGGGGCACAGATACGCAGTATTTT
many	NA	TRBV19	11	TRBJ1-2	CASSIGGGYTF	TGTGCCAGTAGTATTGGAGGTGGCTACACCTTC
NA	TRBD1	TRBV25-1	14	TRBJ2-5	CASNGQGAGETQYF	TGTGCCAGCAATGGACAGGGGGCTGGGGAGACCCAGTACTTC
few	NA	TRBV2	14	TRBJ2-3	CASSEASGTDTQYF	TGTGCCAGCAGTGAGGCTAGCGGCACAGATACGCAGTATTTT
few	NA	TRBV21-1	16	TRBJ1-5	CASSKDQVTSNQPQHF	TGTGCCAGCAGCAAAGACCAGGTTACTAGCAATCAGCCCCAGCATTTT